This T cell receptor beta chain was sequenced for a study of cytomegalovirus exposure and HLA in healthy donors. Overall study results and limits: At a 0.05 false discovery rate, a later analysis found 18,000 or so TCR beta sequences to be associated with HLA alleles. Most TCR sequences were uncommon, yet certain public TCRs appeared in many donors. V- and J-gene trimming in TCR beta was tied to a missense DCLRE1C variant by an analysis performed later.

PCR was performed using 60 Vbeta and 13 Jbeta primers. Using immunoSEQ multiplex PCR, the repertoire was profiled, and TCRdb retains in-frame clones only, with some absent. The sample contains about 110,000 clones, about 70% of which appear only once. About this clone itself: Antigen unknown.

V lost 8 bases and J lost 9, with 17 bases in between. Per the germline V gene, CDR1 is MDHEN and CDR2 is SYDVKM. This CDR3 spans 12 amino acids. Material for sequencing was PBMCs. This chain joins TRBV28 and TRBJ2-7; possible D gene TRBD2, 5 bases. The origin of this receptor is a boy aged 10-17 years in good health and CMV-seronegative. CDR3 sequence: CASASYGVGQYF. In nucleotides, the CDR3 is TGTGCCAGCGCTTCCTACGGGGTCGGGCAGTACTTC.